Listed here are 26 T cell receptor beta chains from one sample, sequenced in a study of cytomegalovirus exposure and HLA in healthy donors. With 60 Vbeta and 13 Jbeta primers, the PCR was carried out. The repertoire was sequenced with immunoSEQ multiplex PCR; TCRdb's copy has only in-frame clones and lacks some. The sample table includes 55,000 or so clones. The sequenced sample was PBMCs. These TCRs come from a woman between 45 and 65 years old in good health and CMV-seropositive.

This rearrangement joins TRBV9 to TRBJ2-1, with 7 positions matching TRBD1. Germline CDR1 SGDLS, CDR2 YYNGEE. The J segment lost 2 bases and the V segment lost 8 bases, leaving 10 bases of the junction unmatched. The CDR3 spans 15 residues. The CDR3 here is CASAGQALTYNEQFF. CDR3 in DNA: TGTGCCAGTGCCGGACAGGCCCTTACCTACAATGAGCAGTTCTTC.

The chain carries TRBV7-9 and TRBJ1-2; TRBD1 matches at 10 bases. This CDR3 spans 16 amino acids. Germline loops: CDR1 SEHNR, CDR2 FQNEAQ (reference sequence). V lost 4 bases to trimming and J lost 4 bases; unmatched junction nucleotides: 9. CDR3 nucleotides: TGTGCCAGCAGCTCCTCCGGGACAGGGGACGGCTATGGCTACACCTTC. It codes for CASSSSGTGDGYGYTF.

V gene TRBV15 combines with J gene TRBJ2-5, with D perhaps matching TRBD1 (6 bases). V was pared by 0 bases and J by 4 bases, with 15 bases between. The germline V gene has CDR1 LNHNV and CDR2 YYDKDF (reference sequence). The CDR3 extends over 16 amino acids. The CDR3 DNA reads TGTGCCACCAGCAGAGACCGCCGGGACATTCGAGAGACCCAGTACTTC. Amino acids: CATSRDRRDIRETQYF.

This rearrangement joins TRBV10-2 to TRBJ1-5; D perhaps matches TRBD1 (6 bases). This CDR3 is built from 17 residues. V lost 2 bases to trimming and J lost 2 bases, with 16 bases between them. Per germline, CDR1 WSHSY and CDR2 SAAADI. The chain's CDR3 is CASSEIRGGPGNQPQHF. The CDR3 nucleotides are TGCGCCAGCAGTGAGATAAGAGGGGGTCCGGGCAATCAGCCCCAGCATTTT.

The genes are TRBV11-2 and TRBJ2-1, with a tentative D call TRBD2 (5 bases). This CDR3 contains 16 residues. The V and J ends lost 3 bases and 7 bases respectively, with 19 bases between them. The germline V gene has CDR1 SGHAT and CDR2 FQNNGV. CDR3 bases: TGTGCCAGCAGCTTTCGAGGGCCAAGATATGAGAATGAGCAGTTCTTC. Its protein is CASSFRGPRYENEQFF.

The V call is TRBV5-4, the J call TRBJ2-7, with D maybe TRBD1 (6 bases). This CDR3 contains 15 residues. The V and J ends lost 4 bases and 1 base respectively, with 15 bases between them. Germline values: CDR1 SGHNT, CDR2 YYREEE (reference sequence). Here the CDR3 DNA reads TGTGCCAGCAGCGGTGGATGGGACACTTCCTACGAGCAGTACTTC. It yields the protein CASSGGWDTSYEQYF.

J is TRBJ1-3 and V is TRBV2; D is unresolved. Trimming left V 2 bases short and J 4 bases short, with 3 bases between. Germline V gene sequence: CDR1 SNHLY, CDR2 FYNNEI. The CDR3 is 12 residues long. Written as DNA, the CDR3 is TGTGCCAGCAGTGAACTCGGAAACACCATATATTTT. The encoded protein is CASSELGNTIYF.

This sequence joins TRBV28 and TRBJ1-5, with 8 bases aligning to TRBD1. The CDR3 covers 15 residues. Germline CDR1 MDHEN, CDR2 SYDVKM. V shed 7 bases and J 2 bases; nucleotides not matched to a gene: 7. The CDR3 DNA sequence: TGTGCCAGCATCAATCAGGGGGCTGGCAATCAGCCCCAGCATTTT. It is translated as CASINQGAGNQPQHF.

J is TRBJ1-4 and V is TRBV10-3, with 7 positions matching TRBD1. Unmatched junction bases numbered 6, after V lost 11 bases and J lost 3 bases. This CDR3 comprises 13 residues. The V gene's germline CDR1 is ENHRY and CDR2 SYGVKD. CDR3 nucleotides: TGTGCCGCAGCAGGGGGATCTAATGAAAAACTGTTTTTT. Translated, it gives CAAAGGSNEKLFF.

The V and J genes are TRBV7-2 and TRBJ1-5; no firm D call. Deletions cut 2 bases from V and 0 bases from J, with 11 bases between. Germline values: CDR1 SGHTA, CDR2 FQGNSA. CDR3 length: 16 residues. Written as DNA, the CDR3 is TGTGCCAGCAGCTTACAGGCACTGTATAGCAATCAGCCCCAGCATTTT. Translating it yields CASSLQALYSNQPQHF.

The V and J genes are TRBV19 and TRBJ1-4; 8 nucleotides align to TRBD1. Trimming took 9 bases from V and 8 from J; bases not matched to a gene: 11. Germline V CDR1 and CDR2: LNHDA, SQIVND (reference sequence). The CDR3 covers 14 residues. The CDR3 DNA is TGTGCCAGCACCTACAGGGGGTGGCAGGAAAAACTGTTTTTT. It codes for CASTYRGWQEKLFF. The complete variable domain, with remaining parts taken from reference TRBV19 and TRBJ1-4, reads DGGITQSPKYLFRKEGQNVTLSCEQNLNHDAMYWYRQDPGQGLRLIYYSQIVNDFQKGDIAEGYSVSREKKESFPLTVTSAQKNPTAFYLCASTYRGWQEKLFFGSGTQLSVL.

V and J are TRBV13 and TRBJ1-4, with 7 bases lining up with TRBD1. CDR1 PRHDT and CDR2 FYEKMQ come from the germline V gene (reference sequence). The junction had 11 bases not matched to a gene; V was cut back by 5 bases and J by 5 bases. The CDR3 is made up of 16 amino acids. In nucleotides, the CDR3 is TGTGCCAGCAGCCCAGGGACAGTGTGGGCAAATGAAAAACTGTTTTTT. Protein product: CASSPGTVWANEKLFF. Supplemented by reference TRBV13 and TRBJ1-4, the full variable domain reads AAGVIQSPRHLIKEKRETATLKCYPIPRHDTVYWYQQGPGQDPQFLISFYEKMQSDKGSIPDRFSAQQFSDYHSELNMSSLELGDSALYFCASSPGTVWANEKLFFGSGTQLSVL.

The chain uses TRBV18 and TRBJ1-2; 9 nucleotides match TRBD1. V was clipped by 6 bases and J by 2 bases; unmatched bases: 4. Germline assignment: CDR1 KGHSH and CDR2 LQKENI. This CDR3 has 14 residues. The CDR3 sequence is CASSPGTGNYGYTF. DNA for the CDR3: TGTGCCAGCTCCCCCGGGACAGGGAACTATGGCTACACCTTC.

The chain has TRBV15 and TRBJ2-1; D possibly corresponds to TRBD1 (5 bases). The CDR3 loop spans 16 amino acids. The V end lost 0 bases, the J end lost 2 bases, and 11 bases lay between the germline ends. From germline, CDR1 is LNHNV and CDR2 YYDKDF (reference sequence). The CDR3 region is CATSRDGRVAYNEQFF. In nucleotides, the CDR3 is TGTGCCACCAGCAGAGATGGCAGGGTGGCCTACAATGAGCAGTTCTTC.

The chain joins TRBV28 to TRBJ2-1; 8 nucleotides line up with TRBD2. This CDR3 contains 15 residues. Trimming took 3 bases from V and 6 from J; bases not matched to a gene: 7. Germline V gene sequence: CDR1 MDHEN, CDR2 SYDVKM. The CDR3 is CASSFPGTRGNEQFF. The DNA of the CDR3 is TGTGCCAGCAGTTTCCCCGGGACTAGAGGCAATGAGCAGTTCTTC.

This chain uses TRBV14 with TRBJ1-4; D may be TRBD1 (5 bases). The CDR3 has 17 amino acids. V lost 4 bases and J lost 7, with 22 bases in between. Per germline, CDR1 SGHDN and CDR2 FVKESK. This chain's CDR3 is CASSPRVGRRESEKLFF. As DNA, the CDR3 is TGTGCCAGCAGCCCCCGGGTGGGGCGCAGGGAATCTGAAAAACTGTTTTTT. The variable domain in full, completed from reference TRBV14 and TRBJ1-4, reads EAGVTQFPSHSVIEKGQTVTLRCDPISGHDNLYWYRRVMGKEIKFLLHFVKESKQDESGMPNNRFLAERTGGTYSTLKVQPAELEDSGVYFCASSPRVGRRESEKLFFGSGTQLSVL.

The chain joins TRBV28 to TRBJ1-5; D gene uncertain. With 3 bases removed from V and 6 bases from J, the gap between germline ends came to 15 bases. This CDR3 region has 15 residues. Germline CDR1 reads MDHEN; CDR2 reads SYDVKM. The CDR3 region is CASSFLVRESQPQHF. CDR3 DNA sequence: TGTGCCAGCAGTTTTTTAGTGAGGGAGAGTCAGCCCCAGCATTTT.

The rearrangement uses TRBV7-9 and TRBJ2-4, with 10 bases fitting TRBD1. In germline, CDR1 is SEHNR, CDR2 FQNEAQ (reference sequence). V dropped 2 bases and J dropped 0; count of bases not matched to a gene: 7. CDR3 size: 18 residues. The CDR3: CASSLREGDRGAKNIQYF. The CDR3 DNA is TGTGCCAGCAGCTTAAGGGAGGGGGACAGGGGAGCCAAAAACATTCAGTACTTC.

The CDR3 loop is CASSLEGTGSYEQYF. CDR3 DNA: TGTGCCAGCAGTTTAGAAGGGACAGGCTCCTACGAGCAGTACTTC. The chain links TRBV28 to TRBJ2-7; 8 bases align to TRBD1. Germline V gives CDR1 MDHEN, CDR2 SYDVKM. J was trimmed by 0 bases and V by 2 bases; bases with no gene match: 3. CDR3 length: 15 amino acids.

This sequence joins TRBV5-6 and TRBJ2-3, with D possibly TRBD2 on 5 matching bases. The CDR3 length is 11 residues. Germline V gives CDR1 SGHDT, CDR2 YYEEEE. V dropped 2 bases and J dropped 9 bases, with 7 bases sitting between them. The CDR3 here is CASSFRLTQYF. CDR3 coding DNA: TGTGCCAGCAGCTTCAGACTAACGCAGTATTTT. Full variable domain (remainder filled in from reference TRBV5-6 and TRBJ2-3): DAGVTQSPTHLIKTRGQQVTLRCSPKSGHDTVSWYQQALGQGPQFIFQYYEEEERQRGNFPDRFSGHQFPNYSSELNVNALLLGDSALYLCASSFRLTQYFGPGTRLTVL.

To note about this clone: Other nucleotide sequences in the sample specify the same CDR3. The chain recombines TRBV6-5 with TRBJ1-2; no clear D. This CDR3 comprises 14 residues. V dropped 0 bases and J dropped 1 base, with 6 bases sitting between them. CDR1 is MNHEY and CDR2 is SVGAGI in the germline V gene. The CDR3 spells CASSYSGVNYGYTF. The CDR3 nucleotides are TGTGCCAGCAGTTACTCCGGAGTTAACTATGGCTACACCTTC.

The CDR3 region is CASSVVISGTGMGANVLTF. The CDR3 region has the DNA TGTGCCAGCAGCGTAGTAATCTCCGGGACAGGGATGGGGGCCAACGTCCTGACTTTC. This chain uses TRBV9 with TRBJ2-6; TRBD1 matches at 9 bases. CDR1 and CDR2 (germline): SGDLS, YYNGEE. Unmatched junction bases numbered 11, after V lost 0 bases and J lost 4 bases. This CDR3 is built from 19 residues.

V and J are TRBV7-2 and TRBJ2-1; 8 bases are shared with TRBD1. The J segment lost 5 bases and the V segment lost 1 base, leaving 4 bases of the junction unmatched. The germline CDR1 and CDR2 sequences are SGHTA and FQGNSA. The CDR3 totals 15 residues. The CDR3 DNA reads as TGTGCCAGCAGCTTAGGGGGACAGGTCGACAATGAGCAGTTCTTC. This gives the protein CASSLGGQVDNEQFF.

V gene TRBV29-1 combines with J gene TRBJ2-3, with D possibly being TRBD1 (8 bases). V lost 7 bases, J lost 4 bases, and 21 bases lay in between. Germline CDR1 is SQVTM and CDR2 is ANQGSEA. The length of the CDR3 is 15 residues. For the CDR3, the DNA is TGCAGCGCGGGGTCCCGGACAGGGAGGGCAGATACGCAGTATTTT. Protein product: CSAGSRTGRADTQYF.

This chain joins TRBV29-1 and TRBJ1-2; D unclear. Germline values: CDR1 SQVTM, CDR2 ANQGSEA. CDR3 size: 12 residues. Trimming took 4 bases from V and 4 from J, leaving 10 bases between them. Here the CDR3 reads CSVAQVVYGYTF. CDR3 bases: TGCAGCGTTGCTCAGGTAGTCTATGGCTACACCTTC.

The V call is TRBV6-5, the J call TRBJ1-4; D gene unclear. The germline V gene encodes CDR1 MNHEY and CDR2 SVGAGI. Trimming stripped 2 bases from V and 7 bases from J, with 11 bases between. There are 14 residues in the CDR3. CDR3 loop: CASSYRQVGEKLFF. The CDR3 DNA is TGTGCCAGCAGTTACCGGCAGGTTGGTGAAAAACTGTTTTTT.